Following are 14 T cell receptor beta chains from one sample sequenced in a study of blood T cells in healthy people across ages. Combining a sample-barcoded 5' primer with a J-beta primer mix, a second PCR ran for roughly 7 to 12 cycles. TCRdb reprocessed the 5' RACE reads with MiXCR, giving one entry per CDR3 protein. Among roughly 1.5 million distinct CDR3 sequences, about 42% were seen once, and the ten largest hold around 4%. Sequenced sample: blood. The source is a woman aged 18-29 years in good health.

The V and J genes are TRBV20-1 and TRBJ2-7; D perhaps matches TRBD2 (6 bases). The CDR3 consists of 13 residues. V was cut by 5 bases and J by 5 bases, with 16 bases left in between. The germline V gene encodes CDR1 DFQATT and CDR2 SNEGSKA (reference sequence). CDR3 coding DNA: TGCAGTGCTCCCCGGGAGAACCTCCACGAGCAGTACTTC. This sequence encodes CSAPRENLHEQYF.

The table lists this clonotype with many counts. The chain recombines TRBV5-1 with TRBJ2-1; D possibly corresponds to TRBD1 (6 bases). Trimming removed 1 base from V and 2 bases from J, with 13 bases in between. There are 16 residues in the CDR3. The germline CDR1 and CDR2 sequences are SGHRS and YFSETQ. CDR3 amino acids: CASSLNPQGTYNEQFF. The CDR3 DNA reads TGCGCCAGCAGCTTGAATCCGCAGGGGACCTACAATGAGCAGTTCTTC.

Remarks on this clonotype: One end of the junction varies from germline; a read error may be responsible. The gene calls are TRBV12-3 or TRBV12-4 and TRBJ2-5; D remains unclear. CDR3 size: 11 residues. The CDR3 DNA sequence: TGTGCCTGCAGCCTTGGGGAGACCCAGTACTTC. It yields the protein CACSLGETQYF.

The J gene is TRBJ1-2, the V gene TRBV4-2, with a tentative D call TRBD1 (5 bases). Germline assignment: CDR1 LGHNA and CDR2 YNFKEQ. There are 16 residues in the CDR3. Trimming removed 0 bases at V and 4 bases at J, with 15 bases between. The CDR3 coding sequence is TGTGCCAGCAGCCAAGACTTAGTGACAGCTTTCTATGGCTACACCTTC. Protein: CASSQDLVTAFYGYTF.

The rearrangement joins TRBV9 to TRBJ2-2, with a weak D call TRBD1 (6 bases). Per germline, CDR1 SGDLS and CDR2 YYNGEE. V gave up 1 base and J gave up 2 bases, with 9 bases separating them. The CDR3 contains 15 residues. This CDR3 reads CASSVQGINTGELFF. CDR3 sequence (DNA): TGTGCCAGCAGCGTACAGGGGATTAACACCGGGGAGCTGTTTTTT.

Concerning this clonotype: This clone may be a read error of a much larger clone one base away. The chain is built from TRBV29-1 and TRBJ1-2; D not certain. The CDR3 covers 15 residues. In germline, CDR1 is SQVTM, CDR2 ANQGSEA. V lost 0 bases, J lost 8 bases, and 19 bases lay in between. This CDR3 reads CSVEERGPTAEGYTF. The CDR3 nucleotides read TGCAGCGTTGAAGAGCGGGGTCCTACCGCTGAGGGCTACACCTTC.

The table lists this clonotype with a few counts. This chain connects TRBV2 to TRBJ2-3; D may be TRBD2 (5 bases). The V end was cut by 1 base, the J end by 6 bases, with 17 bases between. The V gene's germline CDR1 is SNHLY and CDR2 FYNNEI. The CDR3 length is 16 residues. DNA for the CDR3: TGTGCCAGCAGTGAAGATCGTCCTAGCAGGTCTGATACGCAGTATTTT. Encoded protein: CASSEDRPSRSDTQYF.

This chain links TRBV7-9 with TRBJ1-1; 9 nucleotides align to TRBD1. CDR1 is SEHNR and CDR2 is FQNEAQ in the germline V gene (reference sequence). This CDR3 is built from 16 residues. With V trimmed by 4 bases and J by 0 bases, 6 bases remained unmatched. The CDR3 loop is CASSYRTGAMNTEAFF. CDR3 sequence (DNA): TGTGCCAGCAGCTACAGGACAGGGGCCATGAACACTGAAGCTTTCTTT. Full variable domain (outside the CDR3, taken from reference TRBV7-9 and TRBJ1-1): DTGVSQNPRHKITKRGQNVTFRCDPISEHNRLYWYRQTLGQGPEFLTYFQNEAQLEKSRLLSDRFSAERPKGSFSTLEIQRTEQGDSAMYLCASSYRTGAMNTEAFFGQGTRLTVV.

This clonotype was seen only a few times. With a much larger clone just one base away, this may be a read error. The chain recombines TRBV7-2 with TRBJ1-1; D call uncertain. V dropped 5 bases and J dropped 1 base, with 8 bases sitting between them. The CDR3 is 13 residues long. The germline V gene has CDR1 SGHTA and CDR2 FQGNSA. The DNA of the CDR3 is TGTGCCAGCAGCGTATGGGGGAACACTGAAGCTTTCTTT. This codes for CASSVWGNTEAFF.

Of note for this clonotype: The junction differs from germline at one of its ends, possibly a read error. The chain recombines TRBV4-1 with TRBJ2-1, with TRBD2 identical over 13 bases. The CDR3 is made up of 15 amino acids. Germline V CDR1 and CDR2: MGHRA, YSYEKL. The chain's CDR3 is CACSPTSGRRREQFF. Here the CDR3 DNA reads TGCGCCTGCAGCCCGACTAGCGGGAGGAGAAGGGAGCAGTTCTTC.

The gene calls are TRBV5-1 and TRBJ1-2, with D perhaps TRBD1 (6 bases). The CDR3 is 14 residues long. The V and J ends lost 4 bases and 2 bases respectively, with 12 bases between them. The germline CDR1 and CDR2 sequences are SGHRS and YFSETQ. CDR3 region: CASSLQGNNYGYTF. For the CDR3, the DNA is TGCGCCAGCAGCCTACAGGGTAACAACTATGGCTACACCTTC.

The gene calls are TRBV28 and TRBJ2-1; D perhaps matches TRBD2 (6 bases). Germline V lookup: CDR1 MDHEN, CDR2 SYDVKM. The CDR3 extends over 16 amino acids. V lost 2 bases and J 9 bases, leaving 20 bases between the germline ends. The CDR3 loop is CASSLRPGLGVPEQFF. The CDR3 DNA reads TGTGCCAGCAGTTTACGGCCGGGACTGGGAGTGCCTGAGCAGTTCTTC.

The chain links TRBV14 to TRBJ2-7, with D possibly matching TRBD1 (6 bases). V was cut by 6 bases and J by 1 base, with 16 bases left in between. Germline lookup yields CDR1 SGHDN and CDR2 FVKESK. This CDR3 is 15 amino acids long. The CDR3 here is CASSPSPRGSYEQYF. The CDR3 DNA reads as TGTGCCAGCAGTCCCTCCCCCAGGGGATCCTACGAGCAGTACTTC. Combining the CDR3 with reference TRBV14 and TRBJ2-7 gives the whole variable domain EAGVTQFPSHSVIEKGQTVTLRCDPISGHDNLYWYRRVMGKEIKFLLHFVKESKQDESGMPNNRFLAERTGGTYSTLKVQPAELEDSGVYFCASSPSPRGSYEQYFGPGTRLTVT.

Turning to this clonotype: The junction and the germline gene differ at one end; a read error may be behind it. The chain couples TRBV24-1 to TRBJ2-1, with unresolved D. This CDR3 is 14 amino acids long. Germline V gives CDR1 KGHDR, CDR2 SFDVKD. The CDR3 is CASSDLSVGNEQFF. DNA for the CDR3: TGTGCCTCCAGTGATTTGTCCGTGGGGAATGAGCAGTTCTTC.